This TCR beta chain originates from a study of blood T cell repertoires in COVID-19 (dated by TCRdb to 2020 to 2021). Background on the whole study: Collaborator samples came from the United States, Italy and Spain and covered acute and convalescent phases of COVID-19. Deeply sampled blood TCRbeta repertoires from subjects exposed to, actively infected with, or recovered from COVID-19 were included in the dataset. The prospective study material was composed of cDNA or gDNA derived from T cells, B-cell-depleted T cells, or PBMCs. The sample metadata nearly always contained a de-identified subject ID, COVID-19 status, age in years and sex. The repertoires were released in a freely available public database intended as a resource for research on the immune response to SARS-CoV-2. Samples came from the ongoing ImmuneRACE study (first 160 participants) plus 1,254 subjects from 6 global collaborators. Where HLA class I and class II types were available, the types were taken from metadata supplied by the sample provider, not from assay-based typing.

Germline trimming: 2 bases from V, 9 bases from J; junction bases outside gene matches: 8. Taken from cysteine to phenylalanine, the CDR3 has 14 residues. The retained sequence is limited to the CDR3, 42 bases, with the frame set at the first base. The germline V gene encodes CDR1 SGDLS and CDR2 YYNGEE. Overall results and qualifications from the work: Clinical and demographic metadata were provided uncurated, with the amount varying by source and participant.

Participants in the prospective study were enrolled through a virtual design, were aged about 18 to 100 years, and lived in under 25 United States geographic areas. In the prospective study, cohorts were assigned on the basis of participant-reported clinical history obtained from a screening survey and a study questionnaire. ImmuneRACE Cohort 3 recovered participants were defined by two consecutive negative NP/OP PCR tests, healthcare professional clearance, or symptom resolution. Each participant in the prospective study had whole blood, serum and a nasopharyngeal or oropharyngeal swab collected by mobile phlebotomists. Participants in the prospective study had the option to provide additional blood draws and questionnaires over a roughly 2-month period. Before DNA extraction, prospective study blood samples were shipped either frozen or at room temperature. The immunoSEQ Assay, a bias-controlled multiplex PCR, was used to amplify TCRbeta CDR3 regions from genomic DNA. Turning to the authors' computational methods: Nucleated cell counts per sample were estimated from amplification of reference gene primers within the assay. Sequence reads were collapsed and filtered to measure the absolute abundance of every unique TCRbeta CDR3 rearrangement. Productive Simpson clonality was computed per sample as the square root of Simpson's diversity index over productive rearrangements. The table comes from immuneACCESS by way of TCRdb, which keeps in-frame sequences with V and J called. Part of the clones is missing from these tables; in studies checked, under half for an unresolved V gene and the rest for unknown reasons. V and J calls and clone size are copied from that table; D and trimming were computed from the DNA. The sample records roughly 230,000 clones, 80% to 85% of which are singletons. Around 3.5% of the sample belongs to the ten largest clones.

This clone was seen just once. Its antigen has not been determined. Base qualities are not provided; no much larger clone lies one nucleotide away. This receptor was obtained from a middle-aged man who had recovered from COVID-19. The specimen was PBMCs or T cells enriched from blood (not recorded which). The sequence is built from TRBV9 and TRBJ2-1, and 7 junctional nucleotides match TRBD1. The CDR3 region has the sequence CASSVDNRGSEQFF. The sequence in DNA is TGTGCCAGCAGCGTGGACAACAGGGGTAGTGAGCAGTTCTTC.